Listed here are 28 T cell receptor beta chains from one sample, sequenced in a study of cytomegalovirus exposure and HLA in healthy donors. Only in-frame clones appear in the TCRdb table, and some are missing; sequencing was by immunoSEQ multiplex PCR. Here the sample spans about 300,000 clones, roughly 90% being singletons. The sequenced sample was PBMCs. All receptors derive from a woman under 30 in good health and CMV-seronegative.

This clone was counted a few times. The chain employs TRBV6-1 and TRBJ2-6, with a weak D call TRBD2 (6 bases). In germline, CDR1 is MNHNS, CDR2 SASEGT. The length of the CDR3 is 14 residues. V was trimmed by 6 bases and J by 0 bases, leaving 6 bases between them. CDR3: CASRRDSGANVLTF. CDR3 in DNA: TGTGCCAGCAGGCGGGACTCTGGGGCCAACGTCCTGACTTTC.

The gene calls are TRBV28 and TRBJ2-3; the match to TRBD1 covers 8 bases. The V gene end was trimmed by 4 bases and the J gene end by 2 bases; junction bases not matched to a gene: 11. This CDR3 has 17 residues. The V gene's germline CDR1 is MDHEN and CDR2 SYDVKM. CDR3 amino acids: CASSSPRGRSVTDTQYF. The CDR3 DNA sequence: TGTGCCAGCAGTTCACCCAGGGGGCGATCGGTCACAGATACGCAGTATTTT.

The gene calls are TRBV2 and TRBJ2-7, with a weak D call TRBD1 (5 bases). V shed 8 bases and J shed 7 bases, with 15 bases lying between them. Germline CDR1 and CDR2: SNHLY and FYNNEI. This CDR3 has 12 amino acids. The CDR3 protein is CASHKDSQEQYF. The CDR3 nucleotides read TGTGCCAGCCACAAAGACAGTCAAGAGCAGTACTTC.

The chain combines TRBV28 with TRBJ1-1; D not certain. V lost 4 bases and J 4 bases, leaving 13 bases between the germline ends. The V gene's germline CDR1 is MDHEN and CDR2 SYDVKM. The CDR3 totals 14 residues. The CDR3 nucleotides read TGTGCCAGCAGTTATAGGCCACGGAGCACTGAAGCTTTCTTT. The encoded protein is CASSYRPRSTEAFF.

V is TRBV4-1 and J is TRBJ2-3; TRBD2 aligns across 8 bases. The ends lost 5 bases at V and 4 bases at J; junction bases unmatched: 11. This CDR3 is 16 amino acids long. Per germline, CDR1 MGHRA and CDR2 YSYEKL. Here the CDR3 reads CASSNEREPSPDTQYF. CDR3 nucleotide sequence: TGCGCCAGCAGCAACGAGCGGGAGCCCAGTCCAGATACGCAGTATTTT.

Here the CDR3 DNA reads TGTGCCAGCAGCGTCAGACCCCCGGGACAGGGGGGCAATGAGCAGTTCTTC. Its translation: CASSVRPPGQGGNEQFF. The chain recombines TRBV9 with TRBJ2-1, with TRBD1 matching over 11 bases. The germline V gene has CDR1 SGDLS and CDR2 YYNGEE. The V and J ends lost 2 bases and 6 bases, in that order; junction bases with no gene match: 10. The CDR3 length is 17 residues.

This clone turned up a few times. CDR3: CASSRGGSSTDTQYF. The CDR3, as DNA: TGTGCCAGCAGTCGAGGGGGCTCGAGCACAGATACGCAGTATTTT. J is TRBJ2-3 and V is TRBV6-4; TRBD1 agrees at 7 bases. V shed 5 bases, J shed 0 bases, and the junction held 5 bases outside the gene matches. The CDR3 covers 15 residues. Germline CDR1 MRHNA, CDR2 SNTAGT.

The sample holds a few counts of this clone. The V call is TRBV9, the J call TRBJ2-2; 7 bases are shared with TRBD2. Trimming at V came to 0 bases and at J to 5 bases, leaving 4 bases not matched to a gene. The CDR3 loop spans 15 amino acids. CDR1 is SGDLS and CDR2 is YYNGEE in the germline V gene. The CDR3 DNA follows: TGTGCCAGCAGCGTAGAAGTAGCGGGTACCGGGGAGCTGTTTTTT. This codes for CASSVEVAGTGELFF.

This clone was seen at least ten times. The rearrangement links TRBV5-1 to TRBJ2-7, with a tentative D call TRBD2 (6 bases). This CDR3 contains 21 residues. Germline values: CDR1 SGHRS, CDR2 YFSETQ. Trimming took off 2 bases at V and 4 bases at J, with 34 bases between the two ends. As DNA, the CDR3 is TGCGCCAGCAGCTTTAATGGGGCCGATATTGGGGGACTGAAGGAGGAATACGAGCAGTACTTC. It encodes CASSFNGADIGGLKEEYEQYF. The entire variable domain, with the rest obtained from reference TRBV5-1 and TRBJ2-7, is as follows: KAGVTQTPRYLIKTRGQQVTLSCSPISGHRSVSWYQQTPGQGLQFLFEYFSETQRNKGNFPGRFSGRQFSNSRSEMNVSTLELGDSALYLCASSFNGADIGGLKEEYEQYFGPGTRLTVT.

V usage is TRBV27 and J usage is TRBJ1-1, with 10 bases matching TRBD1. J was trimmed by 3 bases and V by 6 bases; bases with no gene match: 4. CDR1 is MNHEY, CDR2 SMNVEV, per germline (reference sequence). CDR3 length: 14 amino acids. The CDR3 region is CASRETGGDTEAFF. DNA of the CDR3: TGTGCCAGCAGAGAGACAGGGGGCGACACTGAAGCTTTCTTT.

The genes are TRBV4-1 and TRBJ2-5; the D gene is possibly TRBD2 (5 bases). The V end was cut by 2 bases, the J end by 2 bases, with 15 bases between. Germline CDR1 and CDR2: MGHRA and YSYEKL. The CDR3 spans 16 residues. DNA for the CDR3: TGCGCCAGCAGCCAACTAGTCGGGGTCCTTCAAGAGACCCAGTACTTC. Its protein product is CASSQLVGVLQETQYF.

J is TRBJ1-1 and V is TRBV30, with TRBD1 as a possible D gene (5 bases). Germline V gives CDR1 GTSNPN, CDR2 SVGIG (reference sequence). The CDR3 covers 13 residues. Trimming stripped 5 bases from V and 0 bases from J, with 10 bases between. The CDR3 DNA sequence: TGTGCCTGGGACAGCGCCATGAACACTGAAGCTTTCTTT. This sequence encodes CAWDSAMNTEAFF. The complete variable domain, with remaining parts taken from reference TRBV30 and TRBJ1-1, reads SQTIHQWPATLVQPVGSPLSLECTVEGTSNPNLYWYRQAAGRGLQLLFYSVGIGQISSEVPQNLSASRPQDRQFILSSKKLLLSDSGFYLCAWDSAMNTEAFFGQGTRLTVV.

The rearrangement uses TRBV21-1 and TRBJ1-2; TRBD1, the table's D call, was not compared with the DNA. TRBV21-1 is tagged as a pseudogene. This CDR3 contains 18 residues. CDR3 sequence (DNA): TGTGCCAGCACCTCGGATGCGGACAGGGGACATCGTCTGGCTGGCTACACCTTC. It is translated as CASTSDADRGHRLAGYTF.

The V call is TRBV5-1, the J call TRBJ1-3; TRBD1 matches 7 bases. The CDR3 loop spans 17 amino acids. Per the germline V gene, CDR1 is SGHRS and CDR2 is YFSETQ. V shed 4 bases and J 4 bases; nucleotides not matched to a gene: 14. The CDR3: CASSLTMTGQKGNTIYF. The CDR3 nucleotides read TGCGCCAGCAGCCTAACGATGACAGGGCAAAAGGGAAACACCATATATTTT.

The sample holds one count of this clone. This sequence joins TRBV12-5 and TRBJ1-1; D unclear. The germline CDR1 and CDR2 sequences are LGHNT and FRNRAP. V shed 0 bases and J shed 1 base, with 9 bases lying between them. The CDR3 consists of 15 residues. This CDR3 reads CASGLVTRGNTEAFF. The CDR3 DNA sequence: TGTGCTAGTGGTTTGGTAACTCGGGGGAACACTGAAGCTTTCTTT.

In its sample, this clone was seen once. The V and J genes are TRBV19 and TRBJ1-5; 7 bases line up with TRBD1. Per the germline V gene, CDR1 is LNHDA and CDR2 is SQIVND (reference sequence). This CDR3 is 15 amino acids long. The trim removed 1 base at V and 4 bases at J, leaving 4 bases unmatched. CDR3 sequence: CASSIVQGSNQPQHF. In nucleotides, the CDR3 is TGTGCCAGTAGTATAGTACAGGGGTCTAATCAGCCCCAGCATTTT.

This clone showed up just once. This chain uses TRBV9 with TRBJ2-1; no firm D call. Germline values: CDR1 SGDLS, CDR2 YYNGEE. V lost 0 bases, J lost 0 bases, and 13 bases lay in between. This CDR3 region has 17 residues. CDR3 nucleotides: TGTGCCAGCAGCGTAGGTCAGCGTCTGAGCTCCTACAATGAGCAGTTCTTC. It is translated as CASSVGQRLSSYNEQFF.

The gene calls are TRBV25-1 and TRBJ1-2, with a tentative D call TRBD1 (5 bases). The germline V gene has CDR1 MGHDK and CDR2 SYGVNS. The CDR3 runs to 12 residues. V lost 5 bases to trimming and J lost 11 bases, with 15 bases between them. CDR3: CASSKAQGKYTF. CDR3 DNA: TGTGCCAGCAGTAAAGCCCAGGGAAAGTACACCTTC.

This clone was observed a few times. The V and J genes are TRBV5-4 and TRBJ1-2; possibly TRBD1 for D (5 bases). The length of the CDR3 is 14 residues. Germline V CDR1 and CDR2: SGHNT, YYREEE (reference sequence). Trimming left V 8 bases short and J 3 bases short, with 17 bases between. The CDR3 loop is CASARGRDYYGYTF. The CDR3 region has the DNA TGTGCCAGTGCCCGGGGCAGGGACTACTATGGCTACACCTTC.

V gene TRBV28 combines with J gene TRBJ1-2; no clear D. V dropped 7 bases and J dropped 5 bases, with 11 bases sitting between them. Germline assignment: CDR1 MDHEN and CDR2 SYDVKM. The CDR3 runs to 12 residues. CDR3 sequence (DNA): TGTGCCAGCACCCGGGGTTCGTATGGCTACACCTTC. It translates to CASTRGSYGYTF.

The CDR3 DNA reads as TGTGCCAGTAGTGCAGAGGCCCAGGGGGCTGGAGAAGCTTTCTTT. Its protein product is CASSAEAQGAGEAFF. This chain uses TRBV19 with TRBJ1-1; 8 positions match TRBD1. The J segment lost 8 bases and the V segment lost 5 bases, leaving 13 bases of the junction unmatched. The CDR3 length is 15 residues. Germline lookup yields CDR1 LNHDA and CDR2 SQIVND (reference sequence).

This chain uses TRBV6-5 with TRBJ1-3, with TRBD1 matching over 8 bases. The CDR3 totals 15 residues. Per the germline V gene, CDR1 is MNHEY and CDR2 is SVGAGI. With 2 bases clipped from V and 4 bases from J, the junction kept 4 bases outside the gene matches. Written as DNA, the CDR3 is TGTGCCAGCAGTTACGGTCAGGGGGCAGGAAACACCATATATTTT. Translation: CASSYGQGAGNTIYF.

V and J are TRBV2 and TRBJ2-1, with 9 bases identical to TRBD1. V dropped 6 bases and J dropped 2; count of bases not matched to a gene: 5. The CDR3 totals 15 residues. CDR1 is SNHLY and CDR2 is FYNNEI in the germline V gene. In DNA, the CDR3 is TGTGCCAGCAGGTACAGGGGGCGCCCCTACAATGAGCAGTTCTTC. It yields the protein CASRYRGRPYNEQFF.

This sequence joins TRBV30 and TRBJ2-5; 8 positions match TRBD2. The CDR3 is 16 residues long. Losses at the gene ends were 0 bases for V and 5 bases for J; bases not matched to a gene: 11. In germline, CDR1 is GTSNPN, CDR2 SVGIG (reference sequence). The CDR3: CAWSVGAGGVGETQYF. For the CDR3, the DNA is TGTGCCTGGAGTGTAGGGGCGGGAGGCGTTGGGGAGACCCAGTACTTC.

The chain joins TRBV15 to TRBJ2-4; perhaps TRBD2 as D (6 bases). This CDR3 is built from 14 residues. In germline, CDR1 is LNHNV, CDR2 YYDKDF (reference sequence). Between the trimmed V and J ends, which lost 5 bases and 0 bases, there was a span of 8 bases. The chain's CDR3 is CATSGGTAKNIQYF. The CDR3 nucleotides are TGTGCCACCAGCGGGGGGACAGCCAAAAACATTCAGTACTTC.

CDR3 in DNA: TGTGCCAGCAGATGGCGAGAGAGAGGCATTCAGTACTTC. It yields the protein CASRWRERGIQYF. The chain links TRBV9 to TRBJ2-4; D is uncertain. The CDR3 length is 13 residues. Germline loops: CDR1 SGDLS, CDR2 YYNGEE. V dropped 5 bases and J dropped 9 bases, with 15 bases sitting between them.

This chain uses TRBV7-9 with TRBJ2-1, with TRBD1 as a possible D gene (5 bases). The CDR3 extends over 15 amino acids. V gave up 0 bases and J gave up 8 bases, with 14 bases separating them. Germline CDR1 reads SEHNR; CDR2 reads FQNEAQ (reference sequence). CDR3 residues: CASSLALDPRDEQFF. The CDR3 DNA is TGTGCCAGCAGCTTAGCCTTGGACCCCAGGGATGAGCAGTTCTTC. The entire variable domain, with the rest obtained from reference TRBV7-9 and TRBJ2-1, is as follows: DTGVSQNPRHKITKRGQNVTFRCDPISEHNRLYWYRQTLGQGPEFLTYFQNEAQLEKSRLLSDRFSAERPKGSFSTLEIQRTEQGDSAMYLCASSLALDPRDEQFFGPGTRLTVL.

The chain employs TRBV19 and TRBJ2-3, with 7 bases aligning to TRBD2. The junction had 11 bases not matched to a gene; V was cut back by 7 bases and J by 10 bases. The CDR3 spans 13 residues. Germline V CDR1 and CDR2: LNHDA, SQIVND (reference sequence). The CDR3 is CASTSGLEGSQYF. The DNA for the CDR3 is TGTGCCAGTACCTCTGGACTAGAAGGGTCGCAGTATTTT. Filled out from reference TRBV19 and TRBJ2-3, the complete variable domain reads DGGITQSPKYLFRKEGQNVTLSCEQNLNHDAMYWYRQDPGQGLRLIYYSQIVNDFQKGDIAEGYSVSREKKESFPLTVTSAQKNPTAFYLCASTSGLEGSQYFGPGTRLTVL.